The entry below describes one T cell receptor (beta chain). The sample originates from a study of technical replicates of blood from a few donors. Libraries were prepared by immunoSEQ multiplex PCR; TCRdb keeps only in-frame clonotypes and omits some of them. Here the sample spans 83,000 or so clones, about 92% being singletons. The CDR3 extends over 14 amino acids. Trimming cost V 4 bases and J 6 bases; bases outside gene matches: 1. Germline V gene sequence: CDR1 MDHEN, CDR2 SYDVKM. The clonotype comes from a human donor in good health. Sequenced: T cells isolated from PBMCs. The rearrangement uses TRBV28 and TRBJ2-7; 15 bases align to TRBD2. The CDR3 here is CASSWGLAGGEQYF. The CDR3 DNA is TGTGCCAGCAGTTGGGGACTAGCGGGAGGCGAGCAGTACTTC.